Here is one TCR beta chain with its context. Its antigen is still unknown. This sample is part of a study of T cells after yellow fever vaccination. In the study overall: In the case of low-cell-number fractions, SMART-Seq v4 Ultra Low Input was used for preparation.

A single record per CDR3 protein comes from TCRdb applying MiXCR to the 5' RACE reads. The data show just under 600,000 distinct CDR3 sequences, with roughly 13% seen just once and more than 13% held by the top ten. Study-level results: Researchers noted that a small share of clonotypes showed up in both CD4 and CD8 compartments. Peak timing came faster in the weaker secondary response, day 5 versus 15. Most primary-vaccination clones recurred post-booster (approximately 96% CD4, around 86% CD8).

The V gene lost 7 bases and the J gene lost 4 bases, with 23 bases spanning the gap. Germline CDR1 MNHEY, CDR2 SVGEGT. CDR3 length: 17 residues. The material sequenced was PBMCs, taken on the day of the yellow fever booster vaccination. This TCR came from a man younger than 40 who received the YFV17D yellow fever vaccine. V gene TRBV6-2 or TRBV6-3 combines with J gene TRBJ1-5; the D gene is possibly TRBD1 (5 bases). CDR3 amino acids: CASTKTTRGLGNQPQHF. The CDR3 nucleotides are TGTGCCAGCACAAAAACTACTCGGGGACTAGGAAATCAGCCCCAGCATTTT.